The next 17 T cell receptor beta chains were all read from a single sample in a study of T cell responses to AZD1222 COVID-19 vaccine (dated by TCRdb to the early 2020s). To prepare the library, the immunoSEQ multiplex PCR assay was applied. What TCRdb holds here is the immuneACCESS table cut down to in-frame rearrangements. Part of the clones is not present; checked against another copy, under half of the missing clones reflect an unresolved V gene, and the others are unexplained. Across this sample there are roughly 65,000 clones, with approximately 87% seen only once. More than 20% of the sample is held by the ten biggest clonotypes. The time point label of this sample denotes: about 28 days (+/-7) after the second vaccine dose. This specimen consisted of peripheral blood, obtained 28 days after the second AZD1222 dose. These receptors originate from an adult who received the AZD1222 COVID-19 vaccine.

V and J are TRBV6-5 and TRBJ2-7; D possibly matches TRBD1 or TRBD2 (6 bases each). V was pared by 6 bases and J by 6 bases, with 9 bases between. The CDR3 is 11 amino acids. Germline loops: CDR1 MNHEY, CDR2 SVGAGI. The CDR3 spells CASSGGSEQYF. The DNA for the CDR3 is TGTGCCAGCAGCGGGGGCAGCGAGCAGTACTTC.

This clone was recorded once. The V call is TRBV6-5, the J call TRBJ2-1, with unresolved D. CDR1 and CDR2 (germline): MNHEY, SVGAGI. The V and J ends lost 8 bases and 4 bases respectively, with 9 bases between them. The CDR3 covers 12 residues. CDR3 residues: CASGFLYNEQFF. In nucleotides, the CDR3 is TGTGCCAGCGGGTTTCTTTACAATGAGCAGTTCTTC.

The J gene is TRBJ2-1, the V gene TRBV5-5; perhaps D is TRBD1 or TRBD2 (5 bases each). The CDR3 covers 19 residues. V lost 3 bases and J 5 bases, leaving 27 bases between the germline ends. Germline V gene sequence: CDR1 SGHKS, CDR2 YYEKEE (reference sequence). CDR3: CASSSGRGVSKEYNNEQFF. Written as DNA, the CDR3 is TGTGCCAGCAGCTCGGGGCGAGGAGTCAGTAAGGAGTACAACAATGAGCAGTTCTTC. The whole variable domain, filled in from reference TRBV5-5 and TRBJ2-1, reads DAGVTQSPTHLIKTRGQQVTLRCSPISGHKSVSWYQQVLGQGPQFIFQYYEKEERGRGNFPDRFSARQFPNYSSELNVNALLLGDSALYLCASSSGRGVSKEYNNEQFFGPGTRLTVL.

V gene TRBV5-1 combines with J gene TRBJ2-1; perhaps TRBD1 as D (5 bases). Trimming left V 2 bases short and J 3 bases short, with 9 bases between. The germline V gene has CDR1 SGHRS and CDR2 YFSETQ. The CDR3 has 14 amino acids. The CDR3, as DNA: TGCGCCAGCAGCTTAGGGCAGGGCTACAATGAGCAGTTCTTC. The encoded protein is CASSLGQGYNEQFF. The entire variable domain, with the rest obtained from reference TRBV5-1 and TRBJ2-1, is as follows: KAGVTQTPRYLIKTRGQQVTLSCSPISGHRSVSWYQQTPGQGLQFLFEYFSETQRNKGNFPGRFSGRQFSNSRSEMNVSTLELGDSALYLCASSLGQGYNEQFFGPGTRLTVL.

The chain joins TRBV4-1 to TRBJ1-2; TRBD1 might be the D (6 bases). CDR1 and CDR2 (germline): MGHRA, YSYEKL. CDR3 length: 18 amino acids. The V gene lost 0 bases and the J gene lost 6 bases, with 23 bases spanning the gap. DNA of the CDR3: TGCGCCAGCAGCCAAGATCTGGGGACGGGGGGCGTCCTTCATGGCTACACCTTC. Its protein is CASSQDLGTGGVLHGYTF.

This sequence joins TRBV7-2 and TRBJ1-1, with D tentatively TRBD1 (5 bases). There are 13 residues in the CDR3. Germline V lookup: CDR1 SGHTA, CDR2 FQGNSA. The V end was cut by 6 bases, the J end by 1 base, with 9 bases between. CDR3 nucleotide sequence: TGTGCCAGCAGAGCTGGACAGAACACTGAAGCTTTCTTT. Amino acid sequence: CASRAGQNTEAFF.

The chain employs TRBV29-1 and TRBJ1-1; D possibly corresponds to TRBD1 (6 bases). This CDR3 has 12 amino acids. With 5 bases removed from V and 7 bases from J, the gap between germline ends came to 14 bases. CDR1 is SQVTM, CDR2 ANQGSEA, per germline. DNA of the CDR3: TGCAGCGTTCCCACGGACAGACGTGAAGCTTTCTTT. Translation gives CSVPTDRREAFF.

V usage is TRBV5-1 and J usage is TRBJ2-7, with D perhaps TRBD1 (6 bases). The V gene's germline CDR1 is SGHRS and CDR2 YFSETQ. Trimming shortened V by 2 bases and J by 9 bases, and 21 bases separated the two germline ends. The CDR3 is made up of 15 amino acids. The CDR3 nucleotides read TGCGCCAGCAGCTTAGTTATTGGGCAGGGGAATCGGCAGTACTTC. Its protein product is CASSLVIGQGNRQYF.

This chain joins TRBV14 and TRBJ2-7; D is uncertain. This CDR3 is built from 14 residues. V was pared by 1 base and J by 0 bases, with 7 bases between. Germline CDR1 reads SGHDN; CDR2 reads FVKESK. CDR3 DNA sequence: TGTGCCAGCAGCCAAGGACACGACTCCTACGAGCAGTACTTC. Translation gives CASSQGHDSYEQYF.

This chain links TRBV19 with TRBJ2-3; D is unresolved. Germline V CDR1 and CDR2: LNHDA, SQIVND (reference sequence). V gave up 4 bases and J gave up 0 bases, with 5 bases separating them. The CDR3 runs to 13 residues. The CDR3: CASSSPSTDTQYF. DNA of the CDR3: TGTGCCAGTAGTAGTCCGAGCACAGATACGCAGTATTTT.

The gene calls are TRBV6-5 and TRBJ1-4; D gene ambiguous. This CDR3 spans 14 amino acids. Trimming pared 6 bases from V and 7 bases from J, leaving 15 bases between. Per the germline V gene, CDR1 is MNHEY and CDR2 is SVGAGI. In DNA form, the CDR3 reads TGTGCCAGCAGACCTGGATCCGCGGGTGAAAAACTGTTTTTT. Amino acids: CASRPGSAGEKLFF.

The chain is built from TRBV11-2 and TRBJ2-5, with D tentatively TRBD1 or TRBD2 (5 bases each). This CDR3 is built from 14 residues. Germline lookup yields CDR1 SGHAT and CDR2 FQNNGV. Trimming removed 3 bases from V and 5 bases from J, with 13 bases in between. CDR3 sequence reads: CASSLVTWGETQYF. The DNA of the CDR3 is TGTGCCAGCAGCTTGGTCACCTGGGGGGAGACCCAGTACTTC. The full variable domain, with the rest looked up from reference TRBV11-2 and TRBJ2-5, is EAGVAQSPRYKIIEKRQSVAFWCNPISGHATLYWYQQILGQGPKLLIQFQNNGVVDDSQLPKDRFSAERLKGVDSTLKIQPAKLEDSAVYLCASSLVTWGETQYFGPGTRLLVL.

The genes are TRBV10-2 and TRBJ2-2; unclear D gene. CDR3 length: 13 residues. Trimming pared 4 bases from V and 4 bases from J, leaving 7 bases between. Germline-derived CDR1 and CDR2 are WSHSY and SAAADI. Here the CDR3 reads CASSGLSTGELFF. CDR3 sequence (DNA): TGCGCCAGCAGTGGGTTAAGCACCGGGGAGCTGTTTTTT.

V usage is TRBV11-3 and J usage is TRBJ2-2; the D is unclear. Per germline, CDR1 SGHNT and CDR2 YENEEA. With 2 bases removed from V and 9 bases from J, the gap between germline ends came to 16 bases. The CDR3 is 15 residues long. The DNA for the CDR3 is TGTGCCAGCAGCTTAACGGGTGTCAGCGCCAGGGAGCTGTTTTTT. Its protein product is CASSLTGVSARELFF.

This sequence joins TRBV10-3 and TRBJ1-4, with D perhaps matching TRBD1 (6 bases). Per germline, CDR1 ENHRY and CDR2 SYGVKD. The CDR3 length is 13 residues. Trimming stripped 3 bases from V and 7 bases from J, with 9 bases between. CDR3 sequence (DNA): TGTGCCATCAGTGACAGGGGAGTTGAAAAACTGTTTTTT. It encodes CAISDRGVEKLFF.

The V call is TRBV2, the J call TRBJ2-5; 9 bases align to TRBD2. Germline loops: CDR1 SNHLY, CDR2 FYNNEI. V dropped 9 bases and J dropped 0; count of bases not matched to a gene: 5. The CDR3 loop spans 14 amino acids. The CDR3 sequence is CASSAGGNQETQYF. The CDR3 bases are TGTGCCAGTTCAGCGGGGGGAAACCAAGAGACCCAGTACTTC. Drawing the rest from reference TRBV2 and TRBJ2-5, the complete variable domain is EPEVTQTPSHQVTQMGQEVILRCVPISNHLYFYWYRQILGQKVEFLVSFYNNEISEKSEIFDDQFSVERPDGSNFTLKIRSTKLEDSAMYFCASSAGGNQETQYFGPGTRLLVL.

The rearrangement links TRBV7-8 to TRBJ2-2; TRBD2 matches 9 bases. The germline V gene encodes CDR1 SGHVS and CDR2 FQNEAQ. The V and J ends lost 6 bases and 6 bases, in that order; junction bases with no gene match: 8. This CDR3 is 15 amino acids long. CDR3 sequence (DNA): TGTGCCAGCAGGGAAGCGGGGGGCAGGGCCGGGGAGCTGTTTTTT. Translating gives CASREAGGRAGELFF.